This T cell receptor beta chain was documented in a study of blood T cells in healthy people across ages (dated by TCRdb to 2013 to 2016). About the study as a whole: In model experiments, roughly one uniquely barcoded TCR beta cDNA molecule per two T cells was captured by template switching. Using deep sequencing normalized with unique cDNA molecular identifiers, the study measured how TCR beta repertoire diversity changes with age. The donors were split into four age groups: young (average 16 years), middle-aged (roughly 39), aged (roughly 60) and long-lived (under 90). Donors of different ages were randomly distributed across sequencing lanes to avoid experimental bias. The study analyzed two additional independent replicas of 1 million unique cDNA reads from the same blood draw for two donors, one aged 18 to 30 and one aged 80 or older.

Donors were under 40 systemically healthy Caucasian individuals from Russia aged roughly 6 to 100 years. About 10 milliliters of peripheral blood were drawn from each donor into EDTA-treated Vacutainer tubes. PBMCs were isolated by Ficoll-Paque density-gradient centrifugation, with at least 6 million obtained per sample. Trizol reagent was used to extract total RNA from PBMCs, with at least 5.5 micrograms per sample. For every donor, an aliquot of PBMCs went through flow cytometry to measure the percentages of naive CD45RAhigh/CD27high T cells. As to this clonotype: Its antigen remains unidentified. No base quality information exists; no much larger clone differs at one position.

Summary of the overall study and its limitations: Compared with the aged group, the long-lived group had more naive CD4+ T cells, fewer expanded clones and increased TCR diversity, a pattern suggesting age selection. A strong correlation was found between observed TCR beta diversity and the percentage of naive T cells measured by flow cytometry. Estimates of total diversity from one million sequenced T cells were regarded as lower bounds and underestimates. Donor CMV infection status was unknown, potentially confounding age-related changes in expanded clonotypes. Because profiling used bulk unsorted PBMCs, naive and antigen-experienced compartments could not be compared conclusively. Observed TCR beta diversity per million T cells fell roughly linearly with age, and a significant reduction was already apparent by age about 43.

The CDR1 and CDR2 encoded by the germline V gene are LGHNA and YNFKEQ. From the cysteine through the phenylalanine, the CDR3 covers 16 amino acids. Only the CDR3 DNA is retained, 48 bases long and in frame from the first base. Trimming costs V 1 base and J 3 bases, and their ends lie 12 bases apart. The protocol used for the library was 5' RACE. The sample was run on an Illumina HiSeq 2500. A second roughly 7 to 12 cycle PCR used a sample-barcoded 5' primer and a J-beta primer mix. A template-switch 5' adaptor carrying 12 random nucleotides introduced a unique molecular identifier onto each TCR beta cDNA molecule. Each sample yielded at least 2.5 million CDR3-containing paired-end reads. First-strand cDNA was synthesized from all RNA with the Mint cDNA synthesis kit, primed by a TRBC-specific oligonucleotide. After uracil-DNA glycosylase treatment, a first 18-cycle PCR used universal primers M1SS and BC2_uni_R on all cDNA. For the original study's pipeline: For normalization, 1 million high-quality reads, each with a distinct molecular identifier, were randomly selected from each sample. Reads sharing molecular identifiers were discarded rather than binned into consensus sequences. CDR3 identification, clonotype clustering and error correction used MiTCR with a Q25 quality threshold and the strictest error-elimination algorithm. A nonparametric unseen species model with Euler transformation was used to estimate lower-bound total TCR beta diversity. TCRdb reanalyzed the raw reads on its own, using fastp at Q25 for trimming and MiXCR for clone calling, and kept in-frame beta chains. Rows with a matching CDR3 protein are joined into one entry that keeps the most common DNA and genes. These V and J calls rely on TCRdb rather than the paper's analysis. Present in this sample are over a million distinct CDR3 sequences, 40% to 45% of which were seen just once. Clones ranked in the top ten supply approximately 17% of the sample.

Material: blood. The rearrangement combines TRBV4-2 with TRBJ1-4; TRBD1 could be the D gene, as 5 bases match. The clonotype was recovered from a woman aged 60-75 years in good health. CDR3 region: CASSQVTGGSNEKLFF. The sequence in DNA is TGTGCCAGCAGCCAAGTTACCGGGGGTTCTAATGAAAAACTGTTTTTT.